The present T cell receptor beta chain was sequenced within a study of tumor-infiltrating lymphocytes in primary liver carcinoma. This clonotype was detected ten times or more. The CDR3 is made up of 14 amino acids. Germline CDR1 and CDR2: MNHNS and SASEGT. Trimming shortened V by 0 bases and J by 13 bases, and 13 bases separated the two germline ends. From roughly 21-30 mg of unsorted bulk tissue, DNA and RNA were co-extracted together. With a constant-region primer, TCR beta cDNA was made from roughly 500 ng of total RNA. What produced the TCR beta libraries was three nested multiplex PCR rounds using slightly modified ARM-PCR. The first two PCR rounds, around 11 cycles each, used TRBV1-TRBV30 forward primers and a C-beta reverse primer. One entry per CDR3 protein results from TCRdb running MiXCR on the multiplex PCR reads. The sample yields around 37,000 distinct CDR3 sequences, around 75% seen once.

The J gene is TRBJ1-6, the V gene TRBV6-1; no definite D call. The receptor was isolated from a man aged 40-55 years with primary liver carcinoma and hepatitis B virus infection. The material sequenced was tumor-adjacent normal liver tissue. CDR3 residues: CASSEALGDTPLHF. CDR3 DNA: TGTGCCAGCAGTGAAGCGCTTGGGGATACCCCCCTCCACTTT.